These 28 T cell receptor beta chains came from one sample sequenced in a study of blood T cell repertoires in COVID-19 (dated by TCRdb to the early 2020s). The protocol used for the library was the immunoSEQ multiplex PCR assay. In TCRdb, the immuneACCESS table is reduced to in-frame sequences with V and J assigned. These tables do not hold every clone; where another copy was compared, an unresolved V gene accounts for under half, and the others remain unexplained. The table for this sample lists 250,000 or so clones; over 70% of them were counted only once. About 3.5% of the sample goes to the ten largest clones. Sequencing was done on a sample of peripheral blood. The receptors were gathered from a woman aged 80 or over with acute or convalescent COVID-19.

The rearrangement links TRBV19 to TRBJ2-1; D uncertain. CDR3 size: 15 residues. The V and J ends lost 4 bases and 3 bases respectively, with 13 bases between them. Germline assignment: CDR1 LNHDA and CDR2 SQIVND (reference sequence). The CDR3 here is CASSNGLLSYNEQFF. As DNA, the CDR3 is TGTGCCAGTAGTAACGGGTTGCTGAGCTACAATGAGCAGTTCTTC.

The sample holds many counts of this clone. The chain uses TRBV29-1 and TRBJ2-5, with a possible D match to TRBD2 (5 bases). Germline assignment: CDR1 SQVTM and CDR2 ANQGSEA. The CDR3 runs to 14 residues. V lost 7 bases and J 6 bases, leaving 21 bases between the germline ends. CDR3 nucleotides: TGCAGCGCTGCCACCTTGGAGACCGGGAAGACCCAGTACTTC. Its translation: CSAATLETGKTQYF.

The chain links TRBV29-1 to TRBJ2-1; 7 positions agree with TRBD2. The germline gives CDR1 SQVTM, CDR2 ANQGSEA. V lost 4 bases, J lost 6 bases, and 6 bases stayed unmatched. CDR3 size: 13 residues. The CDR3 here is CSVGGRVSNEQFF. CDR3 nucleotide sequence: TGCAGCGTTGGCGGGAGAGTGTCCAATGAGCAGTTCTTC.

The rearrangement joins TRBV18 to TRBJ2-6; tentatively, D is TRBD1 (5 bases). The CDR3 runs 16 residues. The V end was cut by 2 bases, the J end by 0 bases, with 8 bases between. Germline CDR1 KGHSH, CDR2 LQKENI. CDR3 DNA: TGTGCCAGCTCACCAACCACAGGCTCTGGGGCCAACGTCCTGACTTTC. It codes for CASSPTTGSGANVLTF.

This clone showed up just a few times. The chain couples TRBV19 to TRBJ1-1, with TRBD1 matching over 7 bases. The CDR3 loop spans 13 amino acids. Germline-derived CDR1 and CDR2 are LNHDA and SQIVND (reference sequence). The J segment lost 4 bases and the V segment lost 7 bases, leaving 6 bases of the junction unmatched. CDR3 coding DNA: TGTGCCAGTAATCAGGGGGGCACCACTGAAGCTTTCTTT. This translates into CASNQGGTTEAFF.

The J gene is TRBJ2-7, the V gene TRBV28, with D tentatively TRBD1 (6 bases). Per the germline V gene, CDR1 is MDHEN and CDR2 is SYDVKM. The CDR3 is 13 residues long. Between the trimmed V and J ends, which lost 8 bases and 5 bases, there was a span of 16 bases. The CDR3 region has the DNA TGTGCCAGCGAGAGGGGGACCCGAAACGAGCAGTACTTC. Protein sequence: CASERGTRNEQYF.

V and J are TRBV7-9 and TRBJ1-1; TRBD1 might be the D (5 bases). CDR1 SEHNR and CDR2 FQNEAQ come from the germline V gene (reference sequence). Trimming removed 4 bases from V and 10 bases from J, with 10 bases in between. CDR3 size: 11 residues. CDR3 in amino acids: CASSSLGGAFF. In DNA form, the CDR3 reads TGTGCCAGCAGCTCGTTGGGGGGAGCTTTCTTT. The full variable domain, in which reference TRBV7-9 and TRBJ1-1 provide the parts outside the CDR3, is DTGVSQNPRHKITKRGQNVTFRCDPISEHNRLYWYRQTLGQGPEFLTYFQNEAQLEKSRLLSDRFSAERPKGSFSTLEIQRTEQGDSAMYLCASSSLGGAFFGQGTRLTVV.

The chain combines TRBV13 with TRBJ1-2, with 8 bases aligning to TRBD1. The germline V gene has CDR1 PRHDT and CDR2 FYEKMQ (reference sequence). V trimming: 2 bases; J trimming: 0 bases; junction bases outside the gene matches: 2. The CDR3 consists of 15 residues. CDR3 nucleotides: TGTGCCAGCAGCTTACAGGGGGCCACTAACTATGGCTACACCTTC. This translates into CASSLQGATNYGYTF.

The chain uses TRBV2 and TRBJ1-5; 8 bases align to TRBD1. The CDR3 is made up of 16 amino acids. V shed 6 bases, J shed 1 base, and the junction held 8 bases outside the gene matches. Germline V CDR1 and CDR2: SNHLY, FYNNEI. The CDR3 sequence is CASRDRDRGSNQPQHF. In nucleotides, the CDR3 is TGTGCCAGCAGGGACAGGGACCGAGGCAGCAATCAGCCCCAGCATTTT.

V is TRBV18 and J is TRBJ1-5, with 7 bases identical to TRBD1. The CDR3 loop spans 16 amino acids. In germline, CDR1 is KGHSH, CDR2 LQKENI. V was pared by 4 bases and J by 1 base, with 7 bases of the junction left unmatched. The CDR3 nucleotides are TGTGCCAGCTCACTAACAGGGGTGGGGAGCAATCAGCCCCAGCATTTT. Residues: CASSLTGVGSNQPQHF.

This chain uses TRBV7-8 with TRBJ1-4; no clear D. The CDR3 covers 15 residues. V was clipped by 3 bases and J by 4 bases, with 12 bases between them. Germline CDR1 reads SGHVS; CDR2 reads FQNEAQ. The CDR3 DNA sequence: TGTGCCAGCAGCTTGTCGGGAGGGCTTAATGAAAAACTGTTTTTT. It is translated as CASSLSGGLNEKLFF.

The genes are TRBV5-4 and TRBJ1-1; D may be TRBD1 (6 bases). The CDR3 covers 15 residues. Trimming cost V 4 bases and J 6 bases, with 19 bases left between them. CDR1 and CDR2 (germline): SGHNT, YYREEE (reference sequence). The CDR3, as DNA: TGTGCCAGCAGCCCAGCTCTGAACAGGGTGGCTGAAGCTTTCTTT. Translating it yields CASSPALNRVAEAFF.

The chain carries TRBV4-1 and TRBJ2-5; weak D call: TRBD2 (6 bases). There are 15 residues in the CDR3. Germline V lookup: CDR1 MGHRA, CDR2 YSYEKL. The V and J ends lost 0 bases and 6 bases respectively, with 14 bases between them. The chain's CDR3 is CASSQDGTRGKTQYF. DNA for the CDR3: TGCGCCAGCAGCCAAGACGGGACTCGGGGGAAGACCCAGTACTTC.

This sequence joins TRBV5-6 and TRBJ1-1, with 9 positions matching TRBD1. Germline-derived CDR1 and CDR2 are SGHDT and YYEEEE. The CDR3 covers 17 residues. V shed 4 bases, J shed 3 bases, and the junction held 13 bases outside the gene matches. DNA for the CDR3: TGTGCCAGCAGCGTACTCACAGGGGGCGTAGAGGACACTGAAGCTTTCTTT. Its protein product is CASSVLTGGVEDTEAFF.

The V and J genes are TRBV7-6 and TRBJ1-1, with 7 bases identical to TRBD1. The CDR3 is 15 amino acids. From germline, CDR1 is SGHVS and CDR2 FNYEAQ. Germline trimming cut 5 bases from V and 7 bases from J; bases unmatched to any gene: 13. CDR3 DNA sequence: TGTGCCAGCAGCCCCATAAGACAGGGCGGAGGTGAAGCTTTCTTT. Translation: CASSPIRQGGGEAFF.

The chain couples TRBV15 to TRBJ1-1, with D perhaps matching TRBD1 (6 bases). With 8 bases removed from V and 8 bases from J, the gap between germline ends came to 18 bases. The CDR3 is made up of 13 amino acids. Germline V gene lookup returns CDR1 LNHNV and CDR2 YYDKDF (reference sequence). The CDR3 nucleotides are TGTGCCACCCGGCACCGGGACATTCCCGAAGCTTTCTTT. This translates into CATRHRDIPEAFF.

V and J are TRBV7-2 and TRBJ1-4; 7 nucleotides line up with TRBD1. The CDR3 runs to 14 residues. CDR1 SGHTA and CDR2 FQGNSA come from the germline V gene. The junction had 10 bases not matched to a gene; V was cut back by 5 bases and J by 10 bases. CDR3 DNA sequence: TGTGCCAGCAGCCCAGCAGGGGGAGTGGGAAAACTGTTTTTT. Its translation: CASSPAGGVGKLFF.

The chain combines TRBV12-3 or TRBV12-4 with TRBJ1-5, with 8 bases fitting TRBD1. The V segment lost 5 bases and the J segment 9 bases; nucleotides outside the gene matches: 3. This CDR3 has 12 residues. The CDR3 sequence: CASSPGTGPQHF. The CDR3 nucleotides are TGTGCCAGCAGTCCCGGGACAGGGCCCCAGCATTTT.

V and J are TRBV5-1 and TRBJ2-3; no clear D gene. Trimming pared 7 bases from V and 2 bases from J, leaving 17 bases between. CDR3 size: 15 residues. The V gene's germline CDR1 is SGHRS and CDR2 YFSETQ. CDR3 DNA sequence: TGCGCCAGCGGTCCGGCCTCGACACCCACAGATACGCAGTATTTT. Amino acid sequence: CASGPASTPTDTQYF.

This chain connects TRBV19 to TRBJ2-1; D possibly corresponds to TRBD2 (5 bases). The germline V and J ends were trimmed by 6 bases and 0 bases, with 12 bases remaining between them. The germline V gene has CDR1 LNHDA and CDR2 SQIVND (reference sequence). This CDR3 contains 15 residues. CDR3 in amino acids: CASRVAGSSYNEQFF. The CDR3 nucleotides are TGTGCCAGTAGAGTGGCGGGTTCCTCCTACAATGAGCAGTTCTTC.

This chain links TRBV19 with TRBJ1-4, with TRBD1 as a possible D gene (6 bases). The CDR3 runs 16 residues. The ends were cut back, 1 base at V and 5 bases at J, with 14 bases in the middle. Germline V gives CDR1 LNHDA, CDR2 SQIVND (reference sequence). CDR3 amino acids: CASSIGGGRNNEKLFF. The CDR3 nucleotides read TGTGCCAGTAGTATAGGGGGGGGCAGGAACAATGAAAAACTGTTTTTT.

The genes are TRBV27 and TRBJ2-5; possibly TRBD1 for D (6 bases). The germline V gene has CDR1 MNHEY and CDR2 SMNVEV (reference sequence). This CDR3 comprises 12 residues. The V gene lost 6 bases and the J gene lost 2 bases, with 7 bases spanning the gap. The DNA for the CDR3 is TGTGCCAGCAGCGACAGGCAAGAGACCCAGTACTTC. Its protein is CASSDRQETQYF.

The chain links TRBV2 to TRBJ1-1; D is ambiguous. V was pared by 7 bases and J by 1 base, with 10 bases between. The CDR3 loop spans 13 amino acids. CDR1 and CDR2 (germline): SNHLY, FYNNEI. As DNA, the CDR3 is TGTGCCAGCACTCTCCGCGGGAACACTGAAGCTTTCTTT. As protein: CASTLRGNTEAFF. Supplemented by reference TRBV2 and TRBJ1-1, the full variable domain reads EPEVTQTPSHQVTQMGQEVILRCVPISNHLYFYWYRQILGQKVEFLVSFYNNEISEKSEIFDDQFSVERPDGSNFTLKIRSTKLEDSAMYFCASTLRGNTEAFFGQGTRLTVV.

About this clone itself: At the DNA level, this CDR3 is encoded by other sequences in the same sample as well. This sequence joins TRBV5-1 and TRBJ1-1, with TRBD1 matching 7 bases. The CDR3 consists of 15 residues. Germline V gene lookup returns CDR1 SGHRS and CDR2 YFSETQ. Trimming cost V 0 bases and J 0 bases; bases outside gene matches: 2. The CDR3 sequence is CASSLGQGLNTEAFF. The CDR3, as DNA: TGCGCCAGCAGCTTGGGACAGGGTTTGAACACTGAAGCTTTCTTT. The variable domain in full, with the rest retrieved from reference TRBV5-1 and TRBJ1-1, is KAGVTQTPRYLIKTRGQQVTLSCSPISGHRSVSWYQQTPGQGLQFLFEYFSETQRNKGNFPGRFSGRQFSNSRSEMNVSTLELGDSALYLCASSLGQGLNTEAFFGQGTRLTVV.

This clone was recorded a few times. The rearrangement uses TRBV21-1 and TRBJ2-7; TRBD2 was called by the table and not checked on the DNA. TRBV21-1 is a pseudogene locus. The CDR3 consists of 16 residues. CDR3 coding DNA: TGTGCCAGCAGCAAAAAGGACAGCGGGATACCCTACGAGCAGTACTTC. This translates into CASSKKDSGIPYEQYF.

V and J are TRBV2 and TRBJ2-7; D possibly corresponds to TRBD1 (6 bases). CDR3 size: 13 residues. Trimming left V 7 bases short and J 3 bases short, with 13 bases between. Germline V lookup: CDR1 SNHLY, CDR2 FYNNEI. CDR3 DNA: TGTGCCAGCACCCAACCGGACAGCTACGAGCAGTACTTC. This gives the protein CASTQPDSYEQYF.

The table lists this clone with a count of one. At the DNA level, this CDR3 is encoded by other sequences in the same sample as well. This chain connects TRBV19 to TRBJ1-2, with 9 positions matching TRBD1. The CDR3 is made up of 15 amino acids. Germline CDR1 and CDR2: LNHDA and SQIVND (reference sequence). V lost 4 bases to trimming and J lost 2 bases; unmatched junction nucleotides: 5. The CDR3 protein is CASSKGQGGNYGYTF. CDR3 nucleotide sequence: TGTGCCAGTAGTAAGGGACAGGGAGGGAACTATGGCTACACCTTC.

J is TRBJ1-2 and V is TRBV24-1; D is possibly TRBD1 (6 bases). Germline V gene data show CDR1 as KGHDR and CDR2 as SFDVKD. The CDR3 sequence is 13 residues long. Trimming took off 9 bases at V and 4 bases at J, with 14 bases between the two ends. The CDR3 reads CATRFGGAYGYTF. CDR3 nucleotide sequence: TGTGCCACCCGGTTCGGGGGGGCCTATGGCTACACCTTC.